What follows describes a single T cell receptor (beta chain). The antigen is unknown. In germline, CDR1 is MGHRA, CDR2 YSYEKL. The CDR3 has 14 amino acids. The data derive from a study of T cells expressing NK-cell markers. Study as a whole: Seven of the eight sequenced donors were HCMV-seropositive; one was seronegative.

Study-wide results and limits: There were several donors in whom these clonotypes also led the CD3+CD56-NKG2C+ fraction. CD8+ T cells in 5 or 6 donors included dominant NKG2C+ clonotypes at roughly 1.0-8%.

One entry per CDR3 protein, without DNA, is what TCRdb gives after re-calling the 5' RACE reads. The table for this sample gives a few hundred thousand distinct CDR3 sequences. This rearrangement joins TRBV4-1 to TRBJ1-6; TCRdb lists TRBD1, though no DNA is available to test this call. The receptor was isolated from a man aged 18 to 69 in good health. Sequenced input: blood T cells: a sorted CD56 or NKG2C T cell subset, CD4+ or CD8+ T cells, or bulk PBMC T cells (not recorded which). The CDR3 protein is CASSQLAPPSPLHF.